Listed below are T cell receptor beta chains from one sample, sequenced in a study of cytomegalovirus exposure and HLA in healthy donors. Method: immunoSEQ multiplex PCR; TCRdb's copy keeps in-frame clones and lacks some. The data show 75,000 to 95,000 clones, and the top ten clones hold roughly 5%. The material sequenced was PBMCs. The receptors derive from a man aged 30 to 45 in good health and CMV-seronegative. Both conserved end residues are part of each CDR3. D genes are given only for firm matches.

>NA|TRBJ1-4|TRBV6-5
CASRDPRGGDEKLFF
TGTGCCAGCAGGGACCCCAGGGGAGGGGATGAAAAACTGTTTTTT
>NA|TRBJ2-3|TRBV4-2
CASSQEGGGAPDTQYF
TGTGCCAGCAGCCAAGAAGGTGGAGGGGCCCCAGATACGCAGTATTTT
>TRBD2|TRBJ2-1|TRBV5-1
CASSARLAGGDNEQFF
TGCGCCAGCAGCGCCCGACTAGCGGGAGGCGACAATGAGCAGTTCTTC
>TRBD1|TRBJ2-6|TRBV4-3
CASSFLPGQGSGANVLTF
TGCGCCAGCAGCTTCCTTCCGGGACAGGGGTCTGGGGCCAACGTCCTGACTTTC
>NA|TRBJ1-2|TRBV29-1
CSVGGRLTGNDYGYTF
TGCAGCGTTGGAGGGCGTTTAACAGGGAATGACTATGGCTACACCTTC
>TRBD1|TRBJ1-4|TRBV6-6
CASSLQRGQDEKLFF
TGTGCCAGCAGTCTACAGAGGGGGCAAGATGAAAAACTGTTTTTT
>NA|TRBJ1-5|TRBV28
CASSLGGGASNQPQHF
TGTGCCAGCAGTCTGGGGGGAGGGGCCAGCAATCAGCCCCAGCATTTT
>TRBD1|TRBJ1-2|TRBV28
CASKFGDRGNYGYTF
TGTGCCAGCAAGTTCGGGGACAGGGGCAACTATGGCTACACCTTC
>NA|TRBJ1-2|TRBV28
CASMDSGGVYGYTF
TGTGCCAGCATGGATTCCGGCGGGGTCTATGGCTACACCTTC
>NA|TRBJ2-2|TRBV27
CASSLLANTGELFF
TGTGCCAGCAGTTTACTAGCGAACACCGGGGAGCTGTTTTTT
>NA|TRBJ1-2|TRBV5-1
CASSLEGLVQGDRVTF
TGCGCCAGCAGCTTGGAGGGGTTGGTACAGGGCGATAGAGTAACCTTC
>NA|TRBJ2-7|TRBV4-1
CASSQQIGQGYEQYF
TGCGCCAGCAGCCAGCAGATAGGGCAGGGCTACGAGCAGTACTTC
>TRBD2|TRBJ2-7|TRBV6-6
CASSYDSGGVYEQYF
TGTGCCAGCAGTTATGATTCGGGAGGAGTATACGAGCAGTACTTC
>TRBD2|TRBJ2-1|TRBV4-1
CASSQVRFELAGGQRNEQFF
TGCGCCAGCAGCCAAGTTCGGTTCGAGCTAGCGGGAGGGCAGCGCAATGAGCAGTTCTTC
>NA|TRBJ2-7|TRBV6-6
CASSYRGIDEQYF
TGTGCCAGCAGTTACAGGGGGATTGACGAGCAGTACTTC
>TRBD1|TRBJ2-5|TRBV5-6
CASSARGTGRETQYF
TGTGCCAGCAGCGCGCGCGGGACAGGGAGGGAGACCCAGTACTTC
>NA|TRBJ2-3|TRBV13
CASSLERVIDTQYF
TGTGCCAGCAGCTTGGAGCGGGTTATAGATACGCAGTATTTT
>TRBD2|TRBJ2-1|TRBV6-1
CASWTSGSPNEQFF
TGTGCCAGCTGGACTAGCGGGAGCCCAAATGAGCAGTTCTTC
>TRBD1|TRBJ2-3|TRBV11-2
CASTIIRDRGSDTQYF
TGTGCCAGCACCATTATCCGGGACAGGGGCTCAGATACGCAGTATTTT
>NA|TRBJ2-7|TRBV10-3
CAIRAVDEQYF
TGTGCCATCAGGGCGGTGGACGAGCAGTACTTC
>NA|TRBJ2-3|TRBV30
CAATTTDTQYF
TGTGCCGCGACTACCACAGATACGCAGTATTTT
>TRBD1|TRBJ2-7|TRBV7-2
CASSLWDSHGEQYF
TGTGCCAGCAGCCTCTGGGACAGCCACGGGGAGCAGTACTTC
>TRBD1|TRBJ1-2|TRBV6-5
CASGVTGDYGYTF
TGTGCCAGCGGGGTAACAGGGGACTATGGCTACACCTTC
>TRBD1|TRBJ1-2|TRBV29-1
CSVGEGDRGYGYTF
TGCAGCGTTGGCGAGGGGGACAGGGGCTATGGCTACACCTTC
>NA|TRBJ1-2|TRBV5-1
CASSSKGGGDYGYTF
TGCGCCAGCAGCTCGAAGGGCGGAGGGGACTATGGCTACACCTTC
>NA|TRBJ2-7|TRBV29-1
CSVGGSSYEQYF
TGCAGCGTTGGAGGGAGCTCCTACGAGCAGTACTTC
>NA|TRBJ2-3|TRBV5-5
CASSFRTLSDTQYF
TGTGCCAGCAGCTTTCGGACTTTGTCAGATACGCAGTATTTT
>TRBD1|TRBJ2-1|TRBV9
CASSVDGQGYNEQFF
TGTGCCAGCAGCGTAGATGGACAGGGCTATAATGAGCAGTTCTTC
>NA|TRBJ1-2|TRBV2
CASSTRLEVGYTF
TGTGCCAGCAGTACAAGGCTTGAGGTTGGCTACACCTTC
>NA|TRBJ1-3|TRBV27
CASSLRVDGQNSGNTIYF
TGTGCCAGCAGTTTAAGAGTGGATGGACAGAACTCTGGAAACACCATATATTTT
>NA|TRBJ2-5|TRBV5-1
CASSLEPSPQETQYF
TGCGCCAGCAGCTTGGAACCCAGTCCCCAAGAGACCCAGTACTTC
>TRBD1|TRBJ2-1|TRBV11-3
CASSARDREDNEQFF
TGTGCCAGCAGCGCCCGGGACAGGGAAGACAATGAGCAGTTCTTC
>NA|TRBJ1-5|TRBV19
CASSIRQGRPQHF
TGTGCCAGTAGTATAAGGCAGGGGCGCCCCCAGCATTTT
>TRBD2|TRBJ2-1|TRBV6-5
CASSYISGGRDNEQFF
TGTGCCAGCAGTTACATTTCGGGGGGGCGGGATAATGAGCAGTTCTTC
>TRBD2|TRBJ2-7|TRBV9
CASSVGLAGAYEQYF
TGTGCCAGCAGCGTAGGACTAGCGGGGGCCTACGAGCAGTACTTC
>NA|TRBJ2-1|TRBV27
CASSNFVGQFF
TGTGCCAGCAGTAATTTCGTCGGGCAGTTCTTC
>NA|TRBJ2-1|TRBV5-1
CASSLVGSVSYNEQFF
TGCGCCAGCAGCTTGGTTGGTAGCGTCTCCTACAATGAGCAGTTCTTC
>NA|TRBJ2-7|TRBV2
CASSAQGLASGGQYF
TGTGCCAGCAGTGCGCAGGGGCTAGCCTCCGGCGGGCAGTACTTC
>NA|TRBJ1-3|TRBV19
CASSPGWGNTIYF
TGTGCCAGTAGTCCCGGGTGGGGAAACACCATATATTTT
>NA|TRBJ1-5|TRBV19
CASRMDNFDQPQHF
TGTGCCAGTAGGATGGACAATTTCGATCAGCCCCAGCATTTT
>TRBD1|TRBJ1-1|TRBV5-6
CASSLGQGVTEAFF
TGTGCCAGCAGCTTGGGACAGGGCGTCACTGAAGCTTTCTTT
>TRBD2|TRBJ2-7|TRBV9
CASSVGLASPEQYF
TGTGCCAGCAGCGTAGGACTAGCGTCTCCCGAGCAGTACTTC
>TRBD1|TRBJ1-1|TRBV5-1
CASSLGQGVDTEAFF
TGCGCCAGCAGCTTAGGACAGGGGGTCGACACTGAAGCTTTCTTT
>TRBD2|TRBJ2-4|TRBV30
CAWRIAGGGDIQYF
TGTGCCTGGAGAATAGCGGGAGGAGGCGACATTCAGTACTTC